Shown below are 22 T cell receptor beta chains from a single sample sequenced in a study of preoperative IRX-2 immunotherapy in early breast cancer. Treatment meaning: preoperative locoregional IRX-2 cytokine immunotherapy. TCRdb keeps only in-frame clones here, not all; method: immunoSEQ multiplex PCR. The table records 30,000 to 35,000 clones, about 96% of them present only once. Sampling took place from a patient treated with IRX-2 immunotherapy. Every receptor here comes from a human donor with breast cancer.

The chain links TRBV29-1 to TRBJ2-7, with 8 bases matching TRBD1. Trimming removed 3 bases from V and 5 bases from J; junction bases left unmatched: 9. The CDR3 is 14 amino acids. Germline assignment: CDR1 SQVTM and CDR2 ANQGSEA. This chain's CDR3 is CSVEKTGVEDEQYF. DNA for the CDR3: TGCAGCGTTGAGAAGACAGGGGTAGAGGACGAGCAGTACTTC.

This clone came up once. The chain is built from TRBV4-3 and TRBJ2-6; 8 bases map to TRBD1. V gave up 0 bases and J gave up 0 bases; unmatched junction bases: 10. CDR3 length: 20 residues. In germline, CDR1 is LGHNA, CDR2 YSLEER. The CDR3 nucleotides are TGCGCCAGCAGCCAAGATGCCATGACAGGGGATTTCTCTGGGGCCAACGTCCTGACTTTC. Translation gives CASSQDAMTGDFSGANVLTF.

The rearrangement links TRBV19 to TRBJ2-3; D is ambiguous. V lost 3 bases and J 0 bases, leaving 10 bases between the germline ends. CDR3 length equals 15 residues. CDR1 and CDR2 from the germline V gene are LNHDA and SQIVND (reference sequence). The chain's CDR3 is CASSMGYGSTDTQYF. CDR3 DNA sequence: TGTGCCAGTAGTATGGGTTATGGGAGCACAGATACGCAGTATTTT.

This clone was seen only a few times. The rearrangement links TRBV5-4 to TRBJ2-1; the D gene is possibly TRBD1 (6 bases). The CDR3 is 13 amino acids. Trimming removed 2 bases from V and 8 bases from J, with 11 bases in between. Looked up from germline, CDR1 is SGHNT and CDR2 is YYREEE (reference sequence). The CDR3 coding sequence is TGTGCCAGCAGCTTCAACAGGGAATATGAGCAGTTCTTC. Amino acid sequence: CASSFNREYEQFF.

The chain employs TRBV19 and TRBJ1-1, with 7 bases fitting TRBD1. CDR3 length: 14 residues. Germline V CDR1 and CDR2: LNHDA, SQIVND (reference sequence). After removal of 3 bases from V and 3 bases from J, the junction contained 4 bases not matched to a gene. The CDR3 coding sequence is TGTGCCAGTAGTATCCAGGGGGTTGACACTGAAGCTTTCTTT. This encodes CASSIQGVDTEAFF.

The CDR3 bases are TGCGCCAGCAGCCAAGATCACAGCTCTGGGGCCAACGTCCTGACTTTC. Its protein product is CASSQDHSSGANVLTF. The rearrangement joins TRBV4-3 to TRBJ2-6; no reliable D call. The CDR3 sequence is 16 residues long. Trimming pared 0 bases from V and 0 bases from J, leaving 6 bases between. The germline V gene has CDR1 LGHNA and CDR2 YSLEER.

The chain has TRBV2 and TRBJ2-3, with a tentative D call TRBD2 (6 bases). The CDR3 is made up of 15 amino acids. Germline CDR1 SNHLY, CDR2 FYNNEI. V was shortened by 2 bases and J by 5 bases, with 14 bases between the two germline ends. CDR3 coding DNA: TGTGCCAGCAGTGAATTACGGGGGAGTGGAGATACGCAGTATTTT. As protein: CASSELRGSGDTQYF.

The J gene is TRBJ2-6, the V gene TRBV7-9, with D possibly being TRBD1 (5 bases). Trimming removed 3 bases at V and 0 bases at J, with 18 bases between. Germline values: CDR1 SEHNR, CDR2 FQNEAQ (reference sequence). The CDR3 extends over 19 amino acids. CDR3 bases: TGTGCCAGCAGCTTCATAGGGGCCTTAGAATTCTCTGGGGCCAACGTCCTGACTTTC. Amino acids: CASSFIGALEFSGANVLTF.

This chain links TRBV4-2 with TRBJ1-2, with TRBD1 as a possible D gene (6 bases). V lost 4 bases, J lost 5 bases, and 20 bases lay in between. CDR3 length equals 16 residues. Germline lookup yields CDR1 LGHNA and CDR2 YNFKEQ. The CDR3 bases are TGTGCCAGCAGCCCTAGGGGGACCACACTACTATATGGCTACACCTTC. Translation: CASSPRGTTLLYGYTF.

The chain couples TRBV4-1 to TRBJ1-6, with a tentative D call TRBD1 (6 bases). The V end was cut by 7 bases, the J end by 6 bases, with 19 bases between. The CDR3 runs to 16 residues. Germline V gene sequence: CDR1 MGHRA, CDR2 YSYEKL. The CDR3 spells CASTQDHREGNSPLHF. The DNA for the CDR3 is TGCGCCAGCACGCAAGACCACAGGGAAGGTAATTCACCCCTCCACTTT.

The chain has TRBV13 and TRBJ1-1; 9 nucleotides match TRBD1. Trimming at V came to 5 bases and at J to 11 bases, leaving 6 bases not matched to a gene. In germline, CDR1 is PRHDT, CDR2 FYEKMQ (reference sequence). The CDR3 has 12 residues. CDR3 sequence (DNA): TGTGCCAGCAGCCATTCAGGACAGGGGGCTTTCTTT. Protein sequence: CASSHSGQGAFF.

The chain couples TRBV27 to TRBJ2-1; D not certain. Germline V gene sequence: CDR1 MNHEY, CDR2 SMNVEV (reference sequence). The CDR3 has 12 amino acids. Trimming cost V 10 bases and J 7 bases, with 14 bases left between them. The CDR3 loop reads CATLSMGNEQFF. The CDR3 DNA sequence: TGTGCCACCCTATCGATGGGAAATGAGCAGTTCTTC.

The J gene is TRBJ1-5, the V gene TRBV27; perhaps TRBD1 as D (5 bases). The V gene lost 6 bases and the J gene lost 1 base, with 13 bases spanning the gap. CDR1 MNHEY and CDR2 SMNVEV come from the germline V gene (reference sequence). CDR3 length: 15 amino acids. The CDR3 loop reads CASRGTGGSNQPQHF. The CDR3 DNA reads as TGTGCCAGCAGAGGAACAGGCGGCAGCAATCAGCCCCAGCATTTT.

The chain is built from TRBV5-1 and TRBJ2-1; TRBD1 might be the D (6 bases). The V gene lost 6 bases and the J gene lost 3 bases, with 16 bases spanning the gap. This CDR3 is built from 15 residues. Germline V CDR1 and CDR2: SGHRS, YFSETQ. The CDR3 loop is CASKDSPAYYNEQFF. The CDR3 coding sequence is TGCGCCAGCAAGGACAGTCCAGCTTACTACAATGAGCAGTTCTTC.

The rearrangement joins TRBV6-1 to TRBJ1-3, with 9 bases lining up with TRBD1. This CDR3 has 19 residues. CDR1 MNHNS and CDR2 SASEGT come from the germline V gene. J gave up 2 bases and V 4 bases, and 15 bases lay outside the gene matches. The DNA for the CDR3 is TGTGCCAGCAGTGTATGGGACAGGGCAACTATAACTCCTGGAAACACCATATATTTT. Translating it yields CASSVWDRATITPGNTIYF.

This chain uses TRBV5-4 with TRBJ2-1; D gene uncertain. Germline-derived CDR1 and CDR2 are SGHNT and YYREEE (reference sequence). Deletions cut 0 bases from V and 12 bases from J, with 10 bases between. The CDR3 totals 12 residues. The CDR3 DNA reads TGTGCCAGCAGCTTGGAACTGAATAGGCAGTTCTTC. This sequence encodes CASSLELNRQFF.

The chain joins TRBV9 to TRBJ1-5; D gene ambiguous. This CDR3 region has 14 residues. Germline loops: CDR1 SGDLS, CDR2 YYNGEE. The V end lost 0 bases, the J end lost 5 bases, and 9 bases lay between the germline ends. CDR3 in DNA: TGTGCCAGCAGCGTAGCTATCGGGGATCAGCCCCAGCATTTT. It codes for CASSVAIGDQPQHF. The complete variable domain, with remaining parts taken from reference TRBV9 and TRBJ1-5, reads DSGVTQTPKHLITATGQRVTLRCSPRSGDLSVYWYQQSLDQGLQFLIQYYNGEERAKGNILERFSAQQFPDLHSELNLSSLELGDSALYFCASSVAIGDQPQHFGDGTRLSIL.

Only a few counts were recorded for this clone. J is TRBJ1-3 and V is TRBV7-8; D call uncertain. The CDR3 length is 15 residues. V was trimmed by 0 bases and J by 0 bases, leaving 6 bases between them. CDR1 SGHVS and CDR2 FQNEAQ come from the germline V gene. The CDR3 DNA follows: TGTGCCAGCAGCTTAGCTGGGTACTCTGGAAACACCATATATTTT. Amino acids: CASSLAGYSGNTIYF.

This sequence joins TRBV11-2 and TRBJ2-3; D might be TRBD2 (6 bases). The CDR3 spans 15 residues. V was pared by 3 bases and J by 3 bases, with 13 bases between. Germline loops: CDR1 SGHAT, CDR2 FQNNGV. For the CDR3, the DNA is TGTGCCAGCAGCTTTATGGGCGGGGTGACAGATACGCAGTATTTT. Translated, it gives CASSFMGGVTDTQYF.

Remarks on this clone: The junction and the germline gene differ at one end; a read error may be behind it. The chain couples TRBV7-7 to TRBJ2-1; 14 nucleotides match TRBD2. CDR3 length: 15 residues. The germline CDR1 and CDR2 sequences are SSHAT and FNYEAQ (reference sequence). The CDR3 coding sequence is TGTGCTAGCAGCTCCTTGACTAGCGGGGGGGCTGAGCAGTTCTTC. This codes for CASSSLTSGGAEQFF.

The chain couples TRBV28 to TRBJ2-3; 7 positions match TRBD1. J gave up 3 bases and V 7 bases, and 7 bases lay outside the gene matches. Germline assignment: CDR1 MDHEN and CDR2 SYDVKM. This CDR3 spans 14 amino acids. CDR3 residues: CASTRQGLTDTQYF. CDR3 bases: TGTGCCAGCACCCGACAGGGTTTGACAGATACGCAGTATTTT. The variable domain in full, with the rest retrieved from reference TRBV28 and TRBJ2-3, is DVKVTQSSRYLVKRTGEKVFLECVQDMDHENMFWYRQDPGLGLRLIYFSYDVKMKEKGDIPEGYSVSREKKERFSLILESASTNQTSMYLCASTRQGLTDTQYFGPGTRLTVL.

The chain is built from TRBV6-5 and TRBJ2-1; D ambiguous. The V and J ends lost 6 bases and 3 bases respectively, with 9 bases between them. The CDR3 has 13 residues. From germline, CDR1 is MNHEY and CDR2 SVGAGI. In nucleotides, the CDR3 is TGTGCCAGCAGGGGCGTAGGCTACAATGAGCAGTTCTTC. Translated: CASRGVGYNEQFF.